The 2 T cell receptor beta chains below come from one sample, sequenced in a study of beta chain features in type 1 diabetes. Expressed TCRB transcripts were sequenced because the isolated RNA had all been reverse transcribed beforehand. Produced via immunoSEQ multiplex PCR; TCRdb's table is partial and in-frame only. The data contain about 410,000 clones, about 15% of them seen just once; the ten biggest clones take up roughly 0.04%. Sequencing used naive CD4+ T cells from blood. The receptors stem from a man under 40 in good health.

This clone was observed a few times. The gene calls are TRBV7-9 and TRBJ2-7, with 9 nucleotides matching TRBD1. The CDR3 has 14 amino acids. V shed 5 bases and J 4 bases; nucleotides not matched to a gene: 6. Germline-derived CDR1 and CDR2 are SEHNR and FQNEAQ (reference sequence). The CDR3: CASSRGQGNYEQYV. The CDR3 DNA reads TGTGCCAGCAGCCGGGGACAGGGTAATTACGAGCAGTACGTC.

This clone was detected only a few times. This chain connects TRBV5-6 to TRBJ2-5, with unresolved D. CDR1 is SGHDT and CDR2 is YYEEEE in the germline V gene. The length of the CDR3 is 12 residues. Trimming pared 7 bases from V and 2 bases from J, leaving 9 bases between. CDR3 bases: TGTGCCAGCGGGCGGATACAAGAGACCCAGTACTTC. Translation gives CASGRIQETQYF.